These 7 T cell receptor beta chains came from one sample sequenced in a study of OX40 agonist ivuxolimab in advanced cancers. Assay used: immunoSEQ multiplex PCR; TCRdb lists only in-frame clones, some missing. The sample has over 55,000 clones; around 84% are singletons. Sequenced here: CD4+ or CD8+ T cells sorted from blood, sampled in a trial of the OX40 agonist ivuxolimab. All receptors derive from an adult with an advanced solid tumor such as melanoma, head and neck, liver or kidney cancer.

The chain joins TRBV28 to TRBJ2-1; 7 positions agree with TRBD2. V lost 5 bases and J lost 7; bases outside the gene matches: 8. The CDR3 loop spans 14 amino acids. Germline CDR1 MDHEN, CDR2 SYDVKM. CDR3 in DNA: TGTGCCAGCAGTAGACTAGCCTACGGGAATGAGCAGTTCTTC. Encoded protein: CASSRLAYGNEQFF.

This clone has more than one count but fewer than ten. The genes are TRBV2 and TRBJ1-6; D not resolved. Germline V gene sequence: CDR1 SNHLY, CDR2 FYNNEI. V gave up 3 bases and J gave up 6 bases, with 6 bases separating them. The CDR3 has 13 residues. CDR3 sequence (DNA): TGTGCCAGCAGTGATTCTCCTAATTCACCCCTCCACTTT. It encodes CASSDSPNSPLHF.

The sample holds a few counts of this clone. The chain uses TRBV28 and TRBJ2-7; D gene uncertain. Germline-derived CDR1 and CDR2 are MDHEN and SYDVKM. V was pared by 4 bases and J by 9 bases, with 10 bases between. The CDR3 is 11 amino acids. In DNA form, the CDR3 reads TGTGCCAGCAGTTCATCCGGCGGGCAGTACTTC. Amino acid sequence: CASSSSGGQYF.

This chain joins TRBV6-1 and TRBJ1-5; TRBD1 agrees at 11 bases. CDR3 size: 15 residues. Per the germline V gene, CDR1 is MNHNS and CDR2 is SASEGT. V gave up 4 bases and J gave up 5 bases; unmatched junction bases: 4. As DNA, the CDR3 is TGTGCCAGCAGTGTTTGGGGACAGGGGGATCAGCCCCAGCATTTT. Translated: CASSVWGQGDQPQHF.

This clone was picked up one time. The junction differs from germline at one of its ends, possibly a read error. The CDR3 is CASSDEGGNLPLHF. CDR3 bases: TGTGCCAGCAGCGATGAGGGCGGGAATTTACCCCTCCACTTT. The J gene is TRBJ1-6, the V gene TRBV5-5; no clear D. Germline lookup yields CDR1 SGHKS and CDR2 YYEKEE (reference sequence). The length of the CDR3 is 14 residues.

The chain links TRBV7-9 to TRBJ1-1; TRBD1 might be the D (5 bases). V was clipped by 1 base and J by 0 bases, with 6 bases between them. CDR1 is SEHNR, CDR2 FQNEAQ, per germline (reference sequence). This CDR3 is built from 14 residues. CDR3 sequence reads: CASSLGGVNTEAFF. In DNA form, the CDR3 reads TGTGCCAGCAGCTTAGGGGGGGTGAACACTGAAGCTTTCTTT.

This clone was observed a single time. V is TRBV19 and J is TRBJ1-5; possible D gene TRBD1, 6 bases. V was cut by 6 bases and J by 2 bases, with 11 bases left in between. Germline CDR1 reads LNHDA; CDR2 reads SQIVND (reference sequence). This CDR3 has 14 amino acids. CDR3 sequence reads: CASRSGQRNQPQHF. The CDR3 DNA reads as TGTGCCAGTAGGTCTGGACAGCGCAATCAGCCCCAGCATTTT.